This T cell receptor (beta chain) emerged from a study of shared clonotypes between healthy human individuals. Repertoires were generated with immunoSEQ multiplex PCR, while TCRdb's copy carries only in-frame clones and drops some. This table holds 2 million to 2.5 million clones, around 93% found once. Comments on this clone: The antigen is not known.

The CDR3 is 13 amino acids. Germline CDR1 and CDR2: ENHRY and SYGVKD. V lost 6 bases, J lost 2 bases, and 10 bases lay in between. Study results and caveats: Rarefaction exposed incomplete sorted-subset sequencing despite large depth.

The chain is built from TRBV10-3 and TRBJ1-1; D is uncertain. Sequenced: naive CD4+ T cells from PBMCs. Subset reported: CD45RA+ positively selected. The TCR comes from a man between 18 and 29 years old in good health. Some clones in this sample may be carry-over from other donors' samples. CDR3 nucleotide sequence: TGTGCCATCAGGGCAGAGAGAAACACTGAAGCTTTCTTT. As protein: CAIRAERNTEAFF.